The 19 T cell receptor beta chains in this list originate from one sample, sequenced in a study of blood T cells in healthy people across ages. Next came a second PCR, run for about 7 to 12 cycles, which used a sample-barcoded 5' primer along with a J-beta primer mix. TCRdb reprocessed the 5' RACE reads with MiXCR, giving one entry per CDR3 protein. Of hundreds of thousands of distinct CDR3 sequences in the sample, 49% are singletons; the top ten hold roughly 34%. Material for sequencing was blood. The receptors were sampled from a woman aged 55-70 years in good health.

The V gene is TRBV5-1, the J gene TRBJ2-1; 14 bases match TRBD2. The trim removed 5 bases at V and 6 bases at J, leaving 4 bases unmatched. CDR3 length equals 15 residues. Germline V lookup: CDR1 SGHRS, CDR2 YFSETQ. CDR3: CASRGTSGSFNEQFF. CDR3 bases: TGCGCCAGCAGGGGGACTAGCGGGAGCTTCAATGAGCAGTTCTTC.

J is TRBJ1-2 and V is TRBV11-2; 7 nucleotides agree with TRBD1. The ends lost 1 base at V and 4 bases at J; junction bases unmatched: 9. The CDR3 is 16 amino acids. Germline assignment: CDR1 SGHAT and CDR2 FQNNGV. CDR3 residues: CASSLGRRQGTYGYTF. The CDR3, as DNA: TGTGCCAGCAGCTTAGGTCGTAGACAGGGCACCTATGGCTACACCTTC.

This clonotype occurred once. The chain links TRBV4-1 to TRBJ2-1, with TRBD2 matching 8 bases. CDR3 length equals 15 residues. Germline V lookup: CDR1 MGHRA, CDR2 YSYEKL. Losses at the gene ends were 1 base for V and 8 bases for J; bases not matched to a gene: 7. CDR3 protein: CASSQVPSGFDEQFF. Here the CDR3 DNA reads TGCGCCAGCAGCCAAGTCCCTAGCGGGTTCGATGAGCAGTTCTTC.

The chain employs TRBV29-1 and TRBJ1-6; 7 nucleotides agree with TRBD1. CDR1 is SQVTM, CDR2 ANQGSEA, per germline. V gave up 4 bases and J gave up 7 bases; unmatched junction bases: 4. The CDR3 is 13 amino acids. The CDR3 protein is CSVARGMNSPLHF. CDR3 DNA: TGCAGCGTTGCCAGGGGGATGAATTCACCCCTCCACTTT.

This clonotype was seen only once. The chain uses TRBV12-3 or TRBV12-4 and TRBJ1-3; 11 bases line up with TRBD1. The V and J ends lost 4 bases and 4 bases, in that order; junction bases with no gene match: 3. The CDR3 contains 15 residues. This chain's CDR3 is CASSWDRGKGNTIYF. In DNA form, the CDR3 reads TGTGCCAGCAGTTGGGACAGGGGGAAAGGAAACACCATATATTTT.

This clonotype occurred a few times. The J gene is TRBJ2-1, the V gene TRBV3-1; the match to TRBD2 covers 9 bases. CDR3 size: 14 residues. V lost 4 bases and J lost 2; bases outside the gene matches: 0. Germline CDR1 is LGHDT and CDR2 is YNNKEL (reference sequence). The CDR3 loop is CASSPSGTYNEQFF. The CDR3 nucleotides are TGTGCCAGCAGCCCTAGCGGGACCTACAATGAGCAGTTCTTC.

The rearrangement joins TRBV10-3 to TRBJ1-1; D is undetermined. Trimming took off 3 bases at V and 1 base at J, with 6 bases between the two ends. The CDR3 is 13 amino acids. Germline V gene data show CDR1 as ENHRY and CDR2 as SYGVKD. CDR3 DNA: TGTGCCATCAGTGAACAGCAGAACACTGAAGCTTTCTTT. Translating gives CAISEQQNTEAFF.

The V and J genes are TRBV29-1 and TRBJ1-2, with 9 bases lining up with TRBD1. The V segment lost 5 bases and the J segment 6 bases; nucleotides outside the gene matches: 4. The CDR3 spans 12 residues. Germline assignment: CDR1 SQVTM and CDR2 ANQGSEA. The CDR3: CSVLTGGHGYTF. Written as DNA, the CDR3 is TGCAGCGTTTTGACAGGGGGGCATGGCTACACCTTC. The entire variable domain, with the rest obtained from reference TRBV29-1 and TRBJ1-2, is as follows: SAVISQKPSRDICQRGTSLTIQCQVDSQVTMMFWYRQQPGQSLTLIATANQGSEATYESGFVIDKFPISRPNLTFSTLTVSNMSPEDSSIYLCSVLTGGHGYTFGSGTRLTVV.

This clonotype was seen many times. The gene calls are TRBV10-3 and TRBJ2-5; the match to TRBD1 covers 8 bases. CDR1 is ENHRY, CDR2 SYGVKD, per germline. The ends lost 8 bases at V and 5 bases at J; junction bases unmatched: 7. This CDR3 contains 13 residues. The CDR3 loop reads CAIQRQGKETQYF. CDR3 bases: TGTGCCATCCAGAGACAGGGGAAGGAGACCCAGTACTTC.

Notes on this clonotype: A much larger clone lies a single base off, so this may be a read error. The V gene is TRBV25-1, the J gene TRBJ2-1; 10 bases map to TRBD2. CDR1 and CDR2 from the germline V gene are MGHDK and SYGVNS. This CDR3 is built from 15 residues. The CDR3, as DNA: TGTACCAGCAGTGATCCGGCTAGCGGGAGCTATGAGCAGTTCTTC. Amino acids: CTSSDPASGSYEQFF.

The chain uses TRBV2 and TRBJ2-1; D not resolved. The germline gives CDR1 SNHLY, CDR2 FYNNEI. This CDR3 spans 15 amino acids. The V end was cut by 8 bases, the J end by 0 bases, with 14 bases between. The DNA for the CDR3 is TGTGCCAGCGCCGGGCCTCTGAGCTCCTACAATGAGCAGTTCTTC. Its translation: CASAGPLSSYNEQFF.

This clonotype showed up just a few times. The CDR3 coding sequence is TGTGCCAGCAGCTTGGCCCCTGTAAGGGCCACAGATACGCAGTATTTT. Its protein product is CASSLAPVRATDTQYF. V gene TRBV5-8 combines with J gene TRBJ2-3; D remains ambiguous. The CDR3 is 16 residues long. Germline CDR1 is SGHTS and CDR2 is YDEGEE. Trimming removed 0 bases from V and 2 bases from J, with 13 bases in between.

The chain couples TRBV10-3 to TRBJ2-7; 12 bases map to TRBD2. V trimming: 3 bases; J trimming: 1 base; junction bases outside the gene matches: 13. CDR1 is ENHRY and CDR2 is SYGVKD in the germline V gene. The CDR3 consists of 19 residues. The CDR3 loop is CAISDGSSGRAVTSYEQYF. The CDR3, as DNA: TGTGCCATCAGTGATGGTTCTAGCGGGAGGGCCGTCACATCCTACGAGCAGTACTTC.

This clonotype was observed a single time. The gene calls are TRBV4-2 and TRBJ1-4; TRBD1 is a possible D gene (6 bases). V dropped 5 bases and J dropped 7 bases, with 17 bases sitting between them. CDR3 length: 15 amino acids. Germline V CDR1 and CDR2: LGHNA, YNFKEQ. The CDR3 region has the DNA TGTGCCAGCAGCTTACCACAGGGAATGAGTGAAAAACTGTTTTTT. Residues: CASSLPQGMSEKLFF.

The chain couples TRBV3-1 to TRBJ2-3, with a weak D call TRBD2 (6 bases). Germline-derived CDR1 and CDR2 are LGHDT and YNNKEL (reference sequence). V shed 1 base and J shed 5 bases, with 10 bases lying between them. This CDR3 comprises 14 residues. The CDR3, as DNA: TGTGCCAGCAGCCAAGTCTCCGGGGGAGATACGCAGTATTTT. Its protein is CASSQVSGGDTQYF.

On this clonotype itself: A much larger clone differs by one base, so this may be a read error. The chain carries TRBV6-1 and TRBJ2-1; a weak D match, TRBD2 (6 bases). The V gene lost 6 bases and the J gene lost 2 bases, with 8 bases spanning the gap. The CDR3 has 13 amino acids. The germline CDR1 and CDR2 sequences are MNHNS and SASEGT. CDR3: CASSGSAYNEQFF. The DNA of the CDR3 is TGTGCCAGCAGCGGGAGCGCCTACAATGAGCAGTTCTTC.

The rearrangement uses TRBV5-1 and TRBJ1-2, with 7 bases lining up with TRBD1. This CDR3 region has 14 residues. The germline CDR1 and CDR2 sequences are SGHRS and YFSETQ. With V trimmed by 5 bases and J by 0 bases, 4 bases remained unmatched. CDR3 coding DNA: TGCGCCAGCAGTCTGGGACAGCCTAACTATGGCTACACCTTC. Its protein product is CASSLGQPNYGYTF.

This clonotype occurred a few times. Here the CDR3 reads CASARNGNEKLFF. The CDR3 DNA reads TGTGCCAGCGCCAGGAATGGGAACGAAAAACTGTTTTTT. The V and J genes are TRBV7-9 and TRBJ1-4; no reliable D call. Trimming removed 8 bases from V and 8 bases from J, with 15 bases in between. Germline V gene sequence: CDR1 SEHNR, CDR2 FQNEAQ (reference sequence). The CDR3 has 13 amino acids.

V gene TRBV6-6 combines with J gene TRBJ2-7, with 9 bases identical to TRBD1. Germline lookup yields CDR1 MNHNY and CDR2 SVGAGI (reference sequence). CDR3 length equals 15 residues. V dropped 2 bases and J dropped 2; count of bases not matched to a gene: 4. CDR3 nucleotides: TGTGCCAGCAGTTACGGGACAGGGAACCCCTACGAGCAGTACTTC. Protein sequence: CASSYGTGNPYEQYF.